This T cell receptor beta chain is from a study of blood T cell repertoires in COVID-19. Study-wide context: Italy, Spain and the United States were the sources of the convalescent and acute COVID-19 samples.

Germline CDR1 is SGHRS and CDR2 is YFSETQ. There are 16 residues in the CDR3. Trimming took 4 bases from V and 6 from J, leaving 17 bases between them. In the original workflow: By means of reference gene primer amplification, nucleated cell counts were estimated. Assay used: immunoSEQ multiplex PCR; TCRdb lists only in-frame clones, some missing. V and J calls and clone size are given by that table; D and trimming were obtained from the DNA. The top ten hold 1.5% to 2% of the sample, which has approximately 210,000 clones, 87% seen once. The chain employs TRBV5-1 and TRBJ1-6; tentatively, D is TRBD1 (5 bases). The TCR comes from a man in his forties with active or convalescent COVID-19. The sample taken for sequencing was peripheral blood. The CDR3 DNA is TGCGCCAGCAGCGCCAACCCCAGGGTCGGTAATTCACCCCTCCACTTT. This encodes CASSANPRVGNSPLHF.